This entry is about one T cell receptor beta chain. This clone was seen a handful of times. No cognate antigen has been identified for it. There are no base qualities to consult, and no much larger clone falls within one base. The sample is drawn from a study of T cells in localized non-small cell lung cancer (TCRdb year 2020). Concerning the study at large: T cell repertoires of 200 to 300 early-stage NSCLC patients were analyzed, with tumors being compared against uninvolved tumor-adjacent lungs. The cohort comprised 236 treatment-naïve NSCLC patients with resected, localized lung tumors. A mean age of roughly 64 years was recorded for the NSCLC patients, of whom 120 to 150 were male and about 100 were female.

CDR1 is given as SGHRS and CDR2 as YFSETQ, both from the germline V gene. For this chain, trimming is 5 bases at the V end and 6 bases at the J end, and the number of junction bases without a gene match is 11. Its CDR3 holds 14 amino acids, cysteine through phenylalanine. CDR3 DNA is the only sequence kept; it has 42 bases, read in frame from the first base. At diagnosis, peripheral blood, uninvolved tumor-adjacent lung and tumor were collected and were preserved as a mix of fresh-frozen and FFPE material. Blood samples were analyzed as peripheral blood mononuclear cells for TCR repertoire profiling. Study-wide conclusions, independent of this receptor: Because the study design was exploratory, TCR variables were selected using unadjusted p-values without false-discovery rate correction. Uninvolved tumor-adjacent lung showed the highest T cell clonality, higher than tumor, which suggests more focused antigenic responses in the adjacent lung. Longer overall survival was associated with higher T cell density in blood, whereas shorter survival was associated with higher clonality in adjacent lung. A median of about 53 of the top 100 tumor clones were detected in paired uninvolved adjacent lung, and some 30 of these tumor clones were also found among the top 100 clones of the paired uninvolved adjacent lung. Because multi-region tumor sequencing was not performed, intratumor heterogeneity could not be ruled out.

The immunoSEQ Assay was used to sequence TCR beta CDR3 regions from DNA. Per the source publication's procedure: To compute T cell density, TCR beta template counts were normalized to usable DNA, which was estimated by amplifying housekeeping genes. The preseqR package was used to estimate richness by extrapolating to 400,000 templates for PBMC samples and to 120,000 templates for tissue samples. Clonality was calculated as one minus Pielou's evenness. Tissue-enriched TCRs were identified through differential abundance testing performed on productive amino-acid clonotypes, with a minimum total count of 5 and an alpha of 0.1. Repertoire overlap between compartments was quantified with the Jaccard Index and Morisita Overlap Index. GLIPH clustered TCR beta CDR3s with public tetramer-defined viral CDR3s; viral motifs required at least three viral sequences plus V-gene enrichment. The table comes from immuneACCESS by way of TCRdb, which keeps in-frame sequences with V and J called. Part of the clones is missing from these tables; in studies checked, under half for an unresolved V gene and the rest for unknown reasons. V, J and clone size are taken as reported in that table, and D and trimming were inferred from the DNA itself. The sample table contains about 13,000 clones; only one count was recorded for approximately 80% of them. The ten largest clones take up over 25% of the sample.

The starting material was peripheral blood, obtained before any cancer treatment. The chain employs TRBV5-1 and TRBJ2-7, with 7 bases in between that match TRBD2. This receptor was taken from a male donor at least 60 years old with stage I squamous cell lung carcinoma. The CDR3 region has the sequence CASSVGTTSSEQYF. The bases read TGCGCCAGCAGTGTAGGGACTACCTCTAGCGAGCAGTACTTC.